This TCR beta chain appears in the sequencing data of a study of blood T cell repertoires in COVID-19. Clones were sequenced by immunoSEQ multiplex PCR, and TCRdb holds only the in-frame ones, with some missing. The data hold 120,000 or so clones, with about 75% observed a single time. The count of this clone is one. The receptor was isolated from an elderly woman with active or convalescent COVID-19. Sequencing was performed on peripheral blood.

CDR3 amino acids: CASSSTRAGGYEQYF. For the CDR3, the DNA is TGTGCCAGCAGCTCCACTCGAGCAGGGGGCTACGAGCAGTACTTC. The chain combines TRBV7-2 with TRBJ2-7; 7 nucleotides line up with TRBD1. This CDR3 contains 15 residues. Germline CDR1 reads SGHTA; CDR2 reads FQGNSA. V lost 4 bases, J lost 3 bases, and 9 bases stayed unmatched.